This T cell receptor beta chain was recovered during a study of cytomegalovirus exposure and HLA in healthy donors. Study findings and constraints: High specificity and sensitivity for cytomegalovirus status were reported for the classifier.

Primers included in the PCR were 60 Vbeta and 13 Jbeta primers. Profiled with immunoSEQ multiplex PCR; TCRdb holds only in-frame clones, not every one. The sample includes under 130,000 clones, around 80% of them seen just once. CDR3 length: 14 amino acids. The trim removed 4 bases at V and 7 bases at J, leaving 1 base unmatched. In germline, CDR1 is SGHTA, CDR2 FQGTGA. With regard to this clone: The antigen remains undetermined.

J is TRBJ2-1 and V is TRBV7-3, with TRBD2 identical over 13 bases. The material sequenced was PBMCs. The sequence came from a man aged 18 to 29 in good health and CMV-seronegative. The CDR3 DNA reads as TGTGCCAGCAGCTCACTAGCGGGAGGGAATGAGCAGTTCTTC. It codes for CASSSLAGGNEQFF.